The present TCR beta chain was sequenced within a study of OX40 agonist ivuxolimab in advanced cancers. Study as a whole: The dose of intravenous ivuxolimab that patients received every 2 weeks ranged from 0.01 to 10 mg/kg. Patients were around 83% male with ages roughly 20 to 80, mean 60.

The CDR3 consists of 16 residues. Germline CDR1 reads LNHNV; CDR2 reads YYDKDF (reference sequence). V trimming: 5 bases; J trimming: 7 bases; junction bases outside the gene matches: 13. Measured with immunoSEQ multiplex PCR; TCRdb has only the in-frame clones, and not every one. The repertoire consists of roughly 70,000 clones, with 65% to 90% occurring once and the leading ten covering approximately 0.73%. Study results and limitations: Normalized T-cell clonal expansion was also low in some nonresponders.

This clone was recorded once. Its antigen is currently unknown. V is TRBV15 and J is TRBJ1-4; 7 nucleotides match TRBD1. This material consisted of CD4+ or CD8+ T cells sorted from blood, taken in a trial of the OX40 agonist ivuxolimab. The TCR sequence derives from an adult with an advanced solid tumor such as melanoma, head and neck, liver or kidney cancer. Here the CDR3 reads CATSRHFTGVREKLFF. The CDR3 DNA sequence: TGTGCCACCAGCCGTCACTTCACAGGGGTTCGTGAAAAACTGTTTTTT.